Shown below are 8 T cell receptor beta chains from a single sample sequenced in a study of cytomegalovirus exposure and HLA in healthy donors. Measured with immunoSEQ multiplex PCR; TCRdb has only the in-frame clones, and not every one. The sample shows 120,000 or so clones, 89% of them seen only once. The source material was PBMCs. The receptors originated from a young woman in good health and CMV-seronegative.

The chain is built from TRBV6-5 and TRBJ1-2; no clear D gene. The ends were cut back, 2 bases at V and 4 bases at J, with 8 bases in the middle. Germline CDR1 and CDR2: MNHEY and SVGAGI. The CDR3 covers 13 residues. CDR3 residues: CASSYDLTYGYTF. CDR3 sequence (DNA): TGTGCCAGCAGTTACGACTTAACCTATGGCTACACCTTC.

The chain has TRBV6-5 and TRBJ1-1; D not resolved. The ends were cut back, 5 bases at V and 1 base at J, with 8 bases in the middle. The CDR3 covers 13 residues. Germline CDR1 reads MNHEY; CDR2 reads SVGAGI. CDR3 nucleotides: TGTGCCAGCAGTCAACTGAGGAACACTGAAGCTTTCTTT. It yields the protein CASSQLRNTEAFF.

This clone was picked up a small number of times. The chain is built from TRBV25-1 and TRBJ2-7; TRBD1 is a possible D gene (6 bases). Trimming removed 2 bases at V and 6 bases at J, with 8 bases between. The CDR3 extends over 12 amino acids. The germline V gene has CDR1 MGHDK and CDR2 SYGVNS. The CDR3 spells CASSEQGSEQYF. The CDR3 DNA sequence: TGTGCCAGCAGTGAACAGGGGTCCGAGCAGTACTTC.

The rearrangement links TRBV7-2 to TRBJ1-2; TRBD1 matches 8 bases. This CDR3 is built from 15 residues. After removal of 5 bases from V and 8 bases from J, the junction contained 13 bases not matched to a gene. Per the germline V gene, CDR1 is SGHTA and CDR2 is FQGNSA. DNA for the CDR3: TGTGCCAGCAGCGGATACCTCACAGGGGGAAGCGGCTACACCTTC. It yields the protein CASSGYLTGGSGYTF.

This sequence joins TRBV28 and TRBJ2-1; possibly TRBD1 for D (5 bases). The CDR3 totals 16 residues. V was shortened by 4 bases and J by 0 bases, with 13 bases between the two germline ends. Germline V CDR1 and CDR2: MDHEN, SYDVKM. CDR3 in DNA: TGTGCCAGCAGTTCCCTGGCGGACACCTCCTACAATGAGCAGTTCTTC. Protein product: CASSSLADTSYNEQFF.

V and J are TRBV7-9 and TRBJ1-2, with 8 bases lining up with TRBD1. The germline CDR1 and CDR2 sequences are SEHNR and FQNEAQ (reference sequence). CDR3 length equals 15 residues. Germline trimming cut 11 bases from V and 4 bases from J; bases unmatched to any gene: 15. CDR3 protein: CALTHQGAVGYGYTF. DNA of the CDR3: TGTGCCCTGACCCACCAGGGGGCAGTAGGCTATGGCTACACCTTC.

The V and J genes are TRBV5-1 and TRBJ1-1, with 8 bases that match TRBD1. The CDR3 has 16 amino acids. Per germline, CDR1 SGHRS and CDR2 YFSETQ. Unmatched junction bases numbered 9, after V lost 4 bases and J lost 1 base. The CDR3 DNA sequence: TGCGCCAGCAGCCCTGGACAGGGTAAAGGGAACACTGAAGCTTTCTTT. This sequence encodes CASSPGQGKGNTEAFF.

V gene TRBV10-2 combines with J gene TRBJ1-5, with 7 bases that match TRBD1. J was trimmed by 0 bases and V by 0 bases; bases with no gene match: 5. CDR3 length: 17 amino acids. Germline lookup yields CDR1 WSHSY and CDR2 SAAADI. The CDR3 region has the DNA TGCGCCAGCAGTGAGTCTCACAGGGGCTATAGCAATCAGCCCCAGCATTTT. Translating it yields CASSESHRGYSNQPQHF.